This T cell receptor beta chain was observed in a study of graft-versus-host responses after intestinal transplantation listed by TCRdb under 2021. At the level of the whole study: Multivisceral, liver-intestinal, or isolated intestinal transplants were received by the recipients. Every recipient was given anti-thymocyte globulin induction, followed by approximately 3 years of maintenance tacrolimus and steroids. Bulk TCR-beta CDR3 sequencing was used to track graft-versus-host and host-versus-graft alloreactive T cell clones in the graft, circulation and bone marrow after intestinal transplantation. Alloreactive clones were identified by sequencing pre-transplant mixed lymphocyte reaction products and comparing them with unstimulated pre-transplant donor and recipient T cells. The cohort enrolled under 25 intestinal transplant recipients including one retransplant, and a few patients lacking pretransplant specimens were excluded. Donor T cell macrochimerism was defined as a peak of at least 4% donor T cells among recipient peripheral blood mononuclear cells. Rather than being sequenced by the commercial service, samples from a few later patients were sequenced in-house on an Illumina MiSeq and processed with MiXCR.

V is pruned by 4 bases and J by 0 bases, leaving 8 bases of the junction without a gene match. CDR1 and CDR2, per the germline V gene, are LGHNA and YNFKEQ. Taken from cysteine to phenylalanine, the CDR3 has 16 residues. Only the CDR3 region is kept as DNA, spanning 48 bases read in frame from base 1. Beyond this particular receptor, the publication reports: High GvH to HvG T cell clonal ratios were observed in the allografts of patients with donor T cell macrochimerism. Conclusions were limited by the relatively low number and heterogeneity of intestinal transplant patients. Early after transplant, declines in HvG clones were associated with peak levels of circulating GvH clones. GvH clones were found in recipient bone marrow, and some of the GvH clones appeared earlier in ileal mucosa or blood, which is consistent with an intestinal mucosal origin.

Taken with the paper, the label for time point translates to: cells obtained before transplantation from donor or recipient. CD3+CD4+ and CD3+CD8+ populations were FACS-sorted from unstimulated pre-transplant donor and recipient cells taken from spleen or lymph nodes. Regarding this clone: There is no known antigen for this receptor. Base qualities are not provided; no much larger clone lies one nucleotide away.

Libraries were prepared through the immunoSEQ multiplex PCR assay. In most patients, genomic DNA was isolated using the Qiagen DNeasy Blood and Tissue Kit and sent frozen to Adaptive Biotechnologies for TCR sequencing. For most patients, genomic DNA was subjected to high-throughput TCR-beta CDR3 sequencing by Adaptive Biotechnologies. The original pipeline was this. TCR sequencing data for 15 to 20 patients were retrieved from Adaptive's ImmunoSEQ software; a few other patients were processed with MiXCR and VDJtools. CD4 versus CD8 sorting errors were corrected by removing sequences found in both subsets at a frequency ratio below 5:1. CDR3 nucleotide sequences shared between donor and recipient were removed because the origin of such sequences could not be assigned. At least 2-fold expansion over unstimulated cells and a minimum CFSE-low frequency of 0.002% (template counts) or 0.001% (read counts) were required for clones to be classified as alloreactive. Mappable clones were those detected in sequenced pre-transplant spleen, lymph node, or MLR CFSE-low populations of the donor or recipient. The cumulative frequency of alloreactive clones was calculated as a percentage of all sequences, weighted by copy number. The clones in this table, taken by TCRdb from immuneACCESS, are in-frame only. Not every clone is retained; where verified, under half of the shortfall comes from an unresolved V gene, and the cause of the rest is unknown. Clone size and V and J calls were adopted from that table, with D and trimming inferred from the DNA. Present in this sample are about 97,000 clones, around 91% of which were seen just once. Roughly 0.2% of the sample rests with the top ten.

The chain is made from TRBV4-2 and TRBJ1-1; TRBD1 lines up with 7 middle nucleotides. The sequencing used unstimulated CD4+ T cells sorted from spleen or lymph node cells, collected before transplant. This TCR derives from a human donor who was the organ donor for an intestinal transplant. The bases read TGTGCCAGCAGCCCTGGGACAGCCACGATGAACACTGAAGCTTTCTTT. Its amino acids are CASSPGTATMNTEAFF.